This TCR beta chain was sequenced for a study of post-analysis software for immune sequencing data. Concerning this clonotype itself: Its antigen remains unidentified.

Included in the TCR beta cDNA libraries were unique molecular identifiers. MiXCR, run by TCRdb on the PCR reads, gives a single entry per CDR3 protein. Of around 500,000 distinct CDR3 sequences listed, around a third were seen once; the top ten hold roughly 6%. Points from the study as a whole: Patients showed TRBV5-6, TRBV5-1 and TRBV20-1 among 4 or 5 TRBV segments more frequent than in controls.

This CDR3 has 15 amino acids. Germline-derived CDR1 and CDR2 are SGHTA and FQGNSA. Trimming pared 1 base from V and 9 bases from J, leaving 16 bases between. The material sequenced was blood. The source is a girl between 2 and 17 years old with multiple sclerosis. J is TRBJ1-5 and V is TRBV7-2, with unresolved D. Written as DNA, the CDR3 is TGTGCCAGCAGCTTAGATGGCATCCTGGGTAGGCCCCAGCATTTT. It codes for CASSLDGILGRPQHF.